The 4 T cell receptor beta chains given below trace back to one sample, sequenced in a study of blood T cells in healthy people across ages (dated by TCRdb to between 2015 and 2016). Libraries were prepared through 5' RACE. The run used an Illumina HiSeq 2500. A second PCR of roughly 6 to 11 cycles was run with a J-beta primer mix and a sample-barcoded 5' primer. In-frame beta chains were kept once TCRdb had trimmed the public reads at Q25 with fastp and called clones with MiXCR. Entries are consolidated by CDR3 protein sequence, retaining the most common genes and DNA. The sample table contains about 1.6 million distinct CDR3 sequences; only one count was recorded for about 32% of them. The ten top clones hold over 9% of the sample. What was sequenced was blood. The receptors derive from a woman younger than 45 in good health.

The chain recombines TRBV10-3 with TRBJ2-3; maybe TRBD1 (5 bases). CDR3 length: 14 residues. V was pared by 10 bases and J by 4 bases, with 18 bases between. Germline CDR1 reads ENHRY; CDR2 reads SYGVKD. In DNA, the CDR3 is TGTGCCAGCAAAGGGGCATGGAACCCAGATACGCAGTATTTT. Translated: CASKGAWNPDTQYF.

The chain links TRBV2 to TRBJ1-2, with a possible D match to TRBD1 (5 bases). CDR1 and CDR2 (germline): SNHLY, FYNNEI. This CDR3 has 13 residues. Between the trimmed V and J ends, which lost 3 bases and 8 bases, there was a span of 13 bases. The CDR3 nucleotides are TGTGCCAGCAGTGACCGAGGGGTACGGGGCTACACCTTC. Its translation: CASSDRGVRGYTF.

This clonotype has ten or more counts. This rearrangement joins TRBV20-1 to TRBJ2-5; no firm D call. The CDR3 runs 11 residues. Trimming took off 5 bases at V and 7 bases at J, with 11 bases between the two ends. Per the germline V gene, CDR1 is DFQATT and CDR2 is SNEGSKA (reference sequence). Here the CDR3 DNA reads TGCAGTGCTGGCGGCGTGGGGACCCAGTACTTC. This translates into CSAGGVGTQYF.

J is TRBJ2-5 and V is TRBV15, with 8 positions matching TRBD2. The end of the DNA fits TRBJ2-7 better, so the J call may be wrong. The CDR3 length is 15 residues. Germline V gives CDR1 LNHNV, CDR2 YYDKDF (reference sequence). The CDR3 DNA reads TGTGCCACCAGCCTTTCCCTGAGCGGGGGCCACGAGCAGTACTTC. Its protein product is CATSLSLSGGHEQYF.